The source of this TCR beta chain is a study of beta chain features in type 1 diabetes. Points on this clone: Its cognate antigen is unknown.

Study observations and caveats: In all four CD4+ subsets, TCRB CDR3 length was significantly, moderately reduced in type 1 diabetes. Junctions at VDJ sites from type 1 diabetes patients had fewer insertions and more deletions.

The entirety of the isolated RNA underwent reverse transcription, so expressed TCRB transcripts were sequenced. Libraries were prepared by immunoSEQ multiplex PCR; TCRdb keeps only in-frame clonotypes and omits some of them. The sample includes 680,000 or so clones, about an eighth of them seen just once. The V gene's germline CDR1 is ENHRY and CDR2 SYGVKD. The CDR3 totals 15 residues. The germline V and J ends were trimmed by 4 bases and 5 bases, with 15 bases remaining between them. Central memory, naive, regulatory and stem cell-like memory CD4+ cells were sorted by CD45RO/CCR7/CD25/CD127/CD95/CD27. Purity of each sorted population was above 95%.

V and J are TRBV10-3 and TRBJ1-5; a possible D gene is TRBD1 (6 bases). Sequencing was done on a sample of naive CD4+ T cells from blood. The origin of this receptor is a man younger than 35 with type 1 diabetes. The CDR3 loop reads CAISAQDRGDQPQHF. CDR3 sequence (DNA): TGTGCCATCAGTGCACAGGATAGGGGGGATCAGCCCCAGCATTTT.